This T cell receptor (beta chain) was sequenced in a study of T cell clusters in autoimmune cytopenias. Each sample's input was approximately 0.25 ug genomic DNA, 35,000 to 40,000 genome equivalents. The CDR3 sequence is 14 residues long. Germline assignment: CDR1 MNHEY and CDR2 SVGEGT. TRB was amplified by touch-down multiplex PCR, primer pools A and B combined. Using the multiplex PCR reads, TCRdb records one entry per CDR3 protein without DNA. The table gives about 4,900 distinct CDR3 sequences; the top ten clones make up roughly 15% of it. This sample was also put to use in a study of T cell repertoires in aging, cancer and after chemotherapy.

The sequenced sample consisted of peripheral blood. The receptor comes from a human donor in good health. This chain connects TRBV6-2 or TRBV6-3 to TRBJ1-1; there is no DNA to check the TCRdb D call of TRBD1. CDR3 sequence: CASTRTDMNTEAFF.